This TCR beta chain was sequenced during a study of Tregs in tolerant kidney transplant recipients. Looking at the study overall: After B cell culture, CD4+CD8-CD25+CD127- and CD4+CD8-4-1BB+CD40L- cells were sorted. Antibodies separated recipient from donor cells.

This CDR3 has 14 residues. The trim removed 5 bases at V and 2 bases at J, leaving 5 bases unmatched. Per germline, CDR1 MNHNS and CDR2 SASEGT. This table comes from immunoSEQ multiplex PCR, and its TCRdb copy is limited to in-frame clones, with some not included. The sample includes 2,800 or so clones, roughly 40% of them seen just once. Turning to this clone: No antigen is known for it.

Sequenced material: Tregs from blood grown in culture. The sequence derives from a human donor in good health. The chain carries TRBV6-1 and TRBJ2-7; 8 bases fit TRBD2. The CDR3 DNA reads as TGTGCCAGCAGTCCCCGGGGGGGGGCCTACGAGCAGTACTTC. Its protein is CASSPRGGAYEQYF.